This T cell receptor (beta chain) was identified in a study of blood T cell repertoires in COVID-19. Sequencing used immunoSEQ multiplex PCR; TCRdb keeps in-frame clones, though not all of them. The sample consists of fewer than 300,000 clones, around 85% of them appearing once. The specimen sequenced was peripheral blood. The TCR sequence derives from a woman younger than 45 with COVID-19, enrolled during active disease.

In DNA form, the CDR3 reads TGCGCACTGCCGTGGAACACTGAAGCTTTCTTT. It translates to CALPWNTEAFF. The J gene is TRBJ1-1, the V gene TRBV20-1; D is unclear. This CDR3 is 11 amino acids long. The germline CDR1 and CDR2 sequences are DFQATT and SNEGSKA (reference sequence).